This TCR beta chain was recovered during a study of T cells in Graves' hyperthyroidism and ophthalmopathy. Study-wide background: Peripheral blood samples were taken at initial diagnosis, prior to any treatment.

The germline V gene encodes CDR1 MNHEY and CDR2 SVGEGT. The CDR3 totals 13 residues. The V end lost 2 bases, the J end lost 4 bases, and 6 bases lay between the germline ends. This clonotype was found many times. The diagnostic basis comprised clinical symptoms, serum thyroxine and TRAb, thyroid ultrasound and orbital computed tomography. The source of the PBMCs was more than 9.5 ml of fresh peripheral blood. RNA transcripts were the template for amplifying TCR beta CDR3 regions. Researchers ran a first-round RT-PCR on the TCR CDR3 using the HTBI primer set. Via MiXCR, TCRdb re-called the multiplex PCR reads, giving one row per CDR3 protein. The sample lists hundreds of thousands of distinct CDR3 sequences; roughly a sixth were seen once.

This receptor was obtained from a woman aged 18-30 years with Graves' ophthalmopathy. The rearrangement joins TRBV6-2 or TRBV6-3 to TRBJ2-1, with D hard to call. Sequenced material: blood. The CDR3 DNA sequence: TGTGCCAGCAGTTACGGGGTGTACAATGAGCAGTTCTTC. Its translation is CASSYGVYNEQFF.